The 21 T cell receptor beta chains given below trace back to one sample, sequenced in a study of identical twins. TCRdb passed the 5' RACE reads through MiXCR, listing each CDR3 protein once. The sample consists of hundreds of thousands of distinct CDR3 sequences, around 22% of them appearing once. These data also featured in a second study, about yellow fever vaccine responses in identical twins.

The sequencing sample was made of CD4+ T cells sorted from blood. The receptor set was obtained from a young woman in good health.

The rearrangement uses TRBV28 and TRBJ1-5, with D perhaps TRBD1 (6 bases). The germline V gene encodes CDR1 MDHEN and CDR2 SYDVKM. CDR3 length equals 14 residues. V shed 5 bases and J shed 5 bases, with 13 bases lying between them. The CDR3 loop reads CASSHTGFDQPQHF. CDR3 sequence (DNA): TGTGCCAGCAGTCACACAGGGTTTGATCAGCCCCAGCATTTT.

The V and J genes are TRBV6-1 and TRBJ2-7, with D perhaps TRBD2 (5 bases). The germline gives CDR1 MNHNS, CDR2 SASEGT. The CDR3 extends over 15 amino acids. The V end was cut by 8 bases, the J end by 0 bases, with 17 bases between. The CDR3 loop is CASHPRTGGSYEQYV. CDR3 in DNA: TGTGCCAGCCATCCCCGGACCGGAGGCTCCTACGAGCAGTACGTC.

The chain has TRBV20-1 and TRBJ2-3; possibly TRBD1 for D (6 bases). CDR1 is DFQATT and CDR2 is SNEGSKA in the germline V gene (reference sequence). Trimming removed 5 bases at V and 4 bases at J, with 19 bases between. This CDR3 contains 15 residues. CDR3 region: CSAGLGTTLADTQYF. For the CDR3, the DNA is TGCAGTGCTGGCCTCGGGACAACTCTCGCAGATACGCAGTATTTT.

The V call is TRBV6-4, the J call TRBJ2-1; TRBD2 aligns across 7 bases. CDR1 MRHNA and CDR2 SNTAGT come from the germline V gene. The CDR3 covers 15 residues. Germline trimming cut 4 bases from V and 6 bases from J; bases unmatched to any gene: 9. The CDR3 loop reads CASSGLLAASNEQFF. CDR3 DNA: TGTGCCAGCAGTGGTTTGCTAGCGGCCTCCAATGAGCAGTTCTTC.

This clonotype was detected only a few times. The V gene is TRBV15, the J gene TRBJ2-3; D remains unclear. CDR3 length equals 16 residues. V lost 0 bases and J lost 1, with 11 bases in between. The germline gives CDR1 LNHNV, CDR2 YYDKDF (reference sequence). DNA of the CDR3: TGTGCCACCAGCAGAGATGGTGAGAGAGGCACAGATACGCAGTATTTT. Translating gives CATSRDGERGTDTQYF.

This sequence joins TRBV5-6 and TRBJ2-3; 9 bases fit TRBD1. With 4 bases clipped from V and 4 bases from J, the junction kept 7 bases outside the gene matches. The CDR3 is made up of 15 amino acids. CDR1 and CDR2 from the germline V gene are SGHDT and YYEEEE. The DNA for the CDR3 is TGTGCCAGCAGCCCAGGACAGGGGAGGCCAGATACGCAGTATTTT. It codes for CASSPGQGRPDTQYF.

In its sample, this clonotype was seen a few times. The chain uses TRBV2 and TRBJ2-7, with TRBD2 as a possible D gene (5 bases). CDR1 SNHLY and CDR2 FYNNEI come from the germline V gene. The length of the CDR3 is 13 residues. The ends were cut back, 6 bases at V and 5 bases at J, with 14 bases in the middle. The CDR3 coding sequence is TGTGCCAGCAGGAGGGAGATCGGGAACGAGCAGTACTTC. It yields the protein CASRREIGNEQYF.

This sequence joins TRBV7-2 and TRBJ2-7; D perhaps matches TRBD1 (5 bases). Trimming shortened V by 4 bases and J by 2 bases, and 12 bases separated the two germline ends. The V gene's germline CDR1 is SGHTA and CDR2 FQGNSA. CDR3 length: 14 residues. The CDR3 DNA follows: TGTGCCAGCAGCTCAATAGGACACACCTACGAGCAGTACTTC. This translates into CASSSIGHTYEQYF.

V and J are TRBV27 and TRBJ2-5; 9 nucleotides match TRBD1. The germline CDR1 and CDR2 sequences are MNHEY and SMNVEV (reference sequence). This CDR3 comprises 14 residues. J was trimmed by 5 bases and V by 6 bases; bases with no gene match: 7. CDR3 in DNA: TGTGCCAGCAGGCCGGGACAGGGTTTTGAGACCCAGTACTTC. It translates to CASRPGQGFETQYF.

The chain combines TRBV20-1 with TRBJ2-1; TRBD2 aligns across 7 bases. The CDR3 has 19 residues. Trimming took 5 bases from V and 5 from J; bases not matched to a gene: 24. From germline, CDR1 is DFQATT and CDR2 SNEGSKA (reference sequence). CDR3 sequence (DNA): TGCAGTGCTTCCACGGTGGGACTAATCGGTTCTCGGGGGAACAATGAGCAGTTCTTC. This translates into CSASTVGLIGSRGNNEQFF.

This CDR3 reads CASSIRDEQFF. The CDR3 coding sequence is TGCGCCAGCAGTATTAGGGATGAGCAGTTCTTC. The chain uses TRBV5-1 and TRBJ2-1; D uncertain. The CDR3 sequence is 11 residues long. CDR1 and CDR2 (germline): SGHRS, YFSETQ. V was shortened by 5 bases and J by 8 bases, with 8 bases between the two germline ends.

V usage is TRBV27 and J usage is TRBJ2-7; D gene ambiguous. With 1 base removed from V and 5 bases from J, the gap between germline ends came to 6 bases. CDR1 is MNHEY and CDR2 is SMNVEV in the germline V gene (reference sequence). The CDR3 length is 12 residues. CDR3 nucleotides: TGTGCCAGCAGTTTATGGGTCAACGAGCAGTACTTC. Translated: CASSLWVNEQYF.

This clonotype occurred a few times. CDR3 in DNA: TGCGCCAGCAGCTTGGTACACAGCTCCTATAATTCACCCCTCCACTTT. It translates to CASSLVHSSYNSPLHF. The chain recombines TRBV5-1 with TRBJ1-6; D not resolved. Trimming cost V 0 bases and J 0 bases, with 7 bases left between them. CDR1 SGHRS and CDR2 YFSETQ come from the germline V gene. The CDR3 extends over 16 amino acids. Full variable domain (rest looked up from reference TRBV5-1 and TRBJ1-6): KAGVTQTPRYLIKTRGQQVTLSCSPISGHRSVSWYQQTPGQGLQFLFEYFSETQRNKGNFPGRFSGRQFSNSRSEMNVSTLELGDSALYLCASSLVHSSYNSPLHFGNGTRLTVT.

V usage is TRBV12-3 or TRBV12-4 and J usage is TRBJ1-1, with TRBD1 as a possible D gene (6 bases). The V gene lost 5 bases and the J gene lost 7 bases, with 17 bases spanning the gap. This CDR3 has 14 amino acids. The CDR3 DNA reads as TGTGCCAGCAGTCTTCGGGACACCCTGATTGAAGCTTTCTTT. Encoded protein: CASSLRDTLIEAFF.

This chain links TRBV29-1 with TRBJ2-3; D might be TRBD2 (5 bases). Deletions cut 6 bases from V and 0 bases from J, with 19 bases between. The CDR3 runs 16 residues. Germline loops: CDR1 SQVTM, CDR2 ANQGSEA. The CDR3 here is CSVDLPPRTSTDTQYF. The CDR3 bases are TGCAGCGTCGACCTGCCCCCACGGACTAGCACAGATACGCAGTATTTT.

The chain combines TRBV5-1 with TRBJ2-5; D is perhaps TRBD2 (5 bases). The CDR3 has 16 residues. Germline V lookup: CDR1 SGHRS, CDR2 YFSETQ. The V and J ends lost 1 base and 2 bases respectively, with 15 bases between them. The CDR3 coding sequence is TGCGCCAGCAGCTTGCAGGCTAGCCTGGGACAAGAGACCCAGTACTTC. Translating gives CASSLQASLGQETQYF. The whole variable domain, remainder taken from reference TRBV5-1 and TRBJ2-5, is KAGVTQTPRYLIKTRGQQVTLSCSPISGHRSVSWYQQTPGQGLQFLFEYFSETQRNKGNFPGRFSGRQFSNSRSEMNVSTLELGDSALYLCASSLQASLGQETQYFGPGTRLLVL.

V gene TRBV7-9 combines with J gene TRBJ1-2; D not certain. The CDR3 extends over 14 amino acids. Germline-derived CDR1 and CDR2 are SEHNR and FQNEAQ (reference sequence). V lost 2 bases to trimming and J lost 1 base, with 8 bases between them. CDR3 DNA: TGTGCCAGCAGCTTAAACGGAGTTAACTATGGCTACACCTTC. Translation gives CASSLNGVNYGYTF.

The V gene is TRBV5-5, the J gene TRBJ1-2, with unresolved D. The CDR3 consists of 13 residues. Trimming removed 3 bases at V and 4 bases at J, with 10 bases between. Germline V gene lookup returns CDR1 SGHKS and CDR2 YYEKEE (reference sequence). The CDR3 coding sequence is TGTGCCAGCAGCTACGACCGGGTCTATGGCTACACCTTC. It specifies CASSYDRVYGYTF.

This clonotype was found many times. This chain links TRBV4-2 with TRBJ2-1; 10 nucleotides align to TRBD2. This CDR3 is built from 15 residues. V shed 1 base and J 15 bases; nucleotides not matched to a gene: 12. The germline gives CDR1 LGHNA, CDR2 YNFKEQ. The CDR3 nucleotides read TGTGCCAGCAGCCAAGGGGGCCTAGCGGGAGATTTGGGGTTCTTC. Protein: CASSQGGLAGDLGFF.

In its sample, this clonotype was seen a few times. V usage is TRBV14 and J usage is TRBJ2-5, with D maybe TRBD2 (6 bases). This CDR3 has 15 residues. Germline CDR1 is SGHDN and CDR2 is FVKESK. The germline V and J ends were trimmed by 8 bases and 4 bases, with 20 bases remaining between them. CDR3 coding DNA: TGTGCCAGCGCCGCGTGGGGGGAGAGGCGAGAGACCCAGTACTTC. Protein: CASAAWGERRETQYF.

This clonotype appeared a few times. The CDR3 coding sequence is TGTGCCAGCAGCCCGTTGAGGGGACTAGCGGTGGGGAACATTCAGTACTTC. The encoded protein is CASSPLRGLAVGNIQYF. The chain uses TRBV28 and TRBJ2-4; TRBD2 aligns across 11 bases. With 6 bases clipped from V and 7 bases from J, the junction kept 14 bases outside the gene matches. Germline lookup yields CDR1 MDHEN and CDR2 SYDVKM. The CDR3 is 17 amino acids. Full variable domain (rest looked up from reference TRBV28 and TRBJ2-4): DVKVTQSSRYLVKRTGEKVFLECVQDMDHENMFWYRQDPGLGLRLIYFSYDVKMKEKGDIPEGYSVSREKKERFSLILESASTNQTSMYLCASSPLRGLAVGNIQYFGAGTRLSVL.